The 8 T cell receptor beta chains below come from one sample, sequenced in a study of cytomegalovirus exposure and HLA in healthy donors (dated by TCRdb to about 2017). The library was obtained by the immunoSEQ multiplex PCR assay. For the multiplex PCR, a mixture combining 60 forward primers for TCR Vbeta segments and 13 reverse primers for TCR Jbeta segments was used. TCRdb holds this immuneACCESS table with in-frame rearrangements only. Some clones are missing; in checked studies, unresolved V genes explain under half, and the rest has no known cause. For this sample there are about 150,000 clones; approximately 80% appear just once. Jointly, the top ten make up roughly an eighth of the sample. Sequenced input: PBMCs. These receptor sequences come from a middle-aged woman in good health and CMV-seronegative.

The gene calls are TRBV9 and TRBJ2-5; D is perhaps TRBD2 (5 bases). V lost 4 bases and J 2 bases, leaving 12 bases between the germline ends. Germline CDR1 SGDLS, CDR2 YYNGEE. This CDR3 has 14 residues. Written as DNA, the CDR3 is TGTGCCAGCAGCACCGGACTTTCTCAAGAGACCCAGTACTTC. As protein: CASSTGLSQETQYF.

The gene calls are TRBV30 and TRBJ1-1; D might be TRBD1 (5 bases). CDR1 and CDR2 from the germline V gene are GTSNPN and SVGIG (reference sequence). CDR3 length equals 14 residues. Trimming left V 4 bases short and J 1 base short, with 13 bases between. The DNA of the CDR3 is TGTGCCTGGACCGGGTCGGGGGGGAACACTGAAGCTTTCTTT. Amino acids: CAWTGSGGNTEAFF. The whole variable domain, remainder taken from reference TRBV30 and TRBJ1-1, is SQTIHQWPATLVQPVGSPLSLECTVEGTSNPNLYWYRQAAGRGLQLLFYSVGIGQISSEVPQNLSASRPQDRQFILSSKKLLLSDSGFYLCAWTGSGGNTEAFFGQGTRLTVV.

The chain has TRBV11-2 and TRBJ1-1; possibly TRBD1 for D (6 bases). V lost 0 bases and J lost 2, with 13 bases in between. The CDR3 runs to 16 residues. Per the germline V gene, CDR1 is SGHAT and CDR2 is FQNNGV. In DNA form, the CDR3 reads TGTGCCAGCAGCTTAGAAGGGACATTACTAAACACTGAAGCTTTCTTT. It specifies CASSLEGTLLNTEAFF. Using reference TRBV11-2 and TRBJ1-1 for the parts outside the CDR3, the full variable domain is EAGVAQSPRYKIIEKRQSVAFWCNPISGHATLYWYQQILGQGPKLLIQFQNNGVVDDSQLPKDRFSAERLKGVDSTLKIQPAKLEDSAVYLCASSLEGTLLNTEAFFGQGTRLTVV.

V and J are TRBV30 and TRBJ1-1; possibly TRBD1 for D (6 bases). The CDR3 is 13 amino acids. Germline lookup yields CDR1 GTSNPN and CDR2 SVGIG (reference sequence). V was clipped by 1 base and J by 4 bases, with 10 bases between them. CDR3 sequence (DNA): TGTGCCTGGAGTGCGCTAGGGGGCACTGAAGCTTTCTTT. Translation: CAWSALGGTEAFF. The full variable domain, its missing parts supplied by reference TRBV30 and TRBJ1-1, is SQTIHQWPATLVQPVGSPLSLECTVEGTSNPNLYWYRQAAGRGLQLLFYSVGIGQISSEVPQNLSASRPQDRQFILSSKKLLLSDSGFYLCAWSALGGTEAFFGQGTRLTVV.

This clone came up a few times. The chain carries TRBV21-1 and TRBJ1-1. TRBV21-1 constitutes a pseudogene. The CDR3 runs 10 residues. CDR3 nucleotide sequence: TGTGAGAACGGGGGGACTGAAGCTTTCTTT. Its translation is CENGGTEAFF.

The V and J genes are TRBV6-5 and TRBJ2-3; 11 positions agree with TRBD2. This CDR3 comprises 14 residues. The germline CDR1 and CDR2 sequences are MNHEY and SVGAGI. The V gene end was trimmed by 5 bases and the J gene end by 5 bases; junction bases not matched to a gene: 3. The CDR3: CASSPTSGGDTQYF. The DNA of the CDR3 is TGTGCCAGCAGTCCCACTAGCGGGGGAGATACGCAGTATTTT.

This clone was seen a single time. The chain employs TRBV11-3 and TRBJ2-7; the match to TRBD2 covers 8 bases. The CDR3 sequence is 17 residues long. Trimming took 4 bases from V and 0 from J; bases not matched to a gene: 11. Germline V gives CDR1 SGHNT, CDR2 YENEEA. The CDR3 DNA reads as TGTGCCAGCAGCTCCTGGGGGGCGGGGGGAATCTCCTACGAGCAGTACTTC. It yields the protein CASSSWGAGGISYEQYF.

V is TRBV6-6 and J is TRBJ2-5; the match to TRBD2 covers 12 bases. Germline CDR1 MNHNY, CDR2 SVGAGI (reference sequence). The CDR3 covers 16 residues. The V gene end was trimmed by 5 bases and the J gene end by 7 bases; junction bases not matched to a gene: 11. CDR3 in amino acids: CASSPSLAGGPGTQYF. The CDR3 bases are TGTGCCAGCAGTCCGTCTCTAGCGGGAGGGCCAGGGACCCAGTACTTC.